One and the same sample provided the 29 T cell receptor beta chains below, sequenced in a study of T cell responses to AZD1222 COVID-19 vaccine. Libraries were prepared by immunoSEQ multiplex PCR; TCRdb keeps only in-frame clonotypes and omits some of them. The sample has roughly 70,000 clones, approximately 79% seen once. This specimen consisted of peripheral blood, obtained on day 0 of MenACWY control vaccination. These receptors originate from an adult in good health.

The V gene is TRBV7-2, the J gene TRBJ2-1; tentatively, D is TRBD2 (6 bases). Germline CDR1 and CDR2: SGHTA and FQGNSA. The V end was cut by 5 bases, the J end by 7 bases, with 18 bases between. The CDR3 contains 15 residues. CDR3 DNA: TGTGCCAGCAGCCTGGGGGTAGCGGTCTATAATGAGCAGTTCTTC. Translation gives CASSLGVAVYNEQFF.

V gene TRBV3-1 (or the pseudogene TRBV3-2) combines with J gene TRBJ2-7; 10 positions agree with TRBD2. CDR3 length equals 15 residues. The V gene end was trimmed by 3 bases and the J gene end by 0 bases; junction bases not matched to a gene: 2. Germline V gene lookup returns CDR1 LGHDT and CDR2 YNNKEL (reference sequence). CDR3 sequence: CASSQSSGSSYEQYF. For the CDR3, the DNA is TGTGCCAGCAGCCAGTCTAGCGGGAGCTCCTACGAGCAGTACTTC.

J is TRBJ1-4 and V is TRBV18; 10 bases are shared with TRBD1. The CDR3 is 17 residues long. V shed 2 bases and J 5 bases; nucleotides not matched to a gene: 8. CDR1 and CDR2 from the germline V gene are KGHSH and LQKENI. The CDR3 coding sequence is TGTGCCAGCTCACCATCGCGACCGGGACAGGGGAATGAAAAACTGTTTTTT. Protein: CASSPSRPGQGNEKLFF. The full variable domain, in which reference TRBV18 and TRBJ1-4 provide the parts outside the CDR3, is NAGVMQNPRHLVRRRGQEARLRCSPMKGHSHVYWYRQLPEEGLKFMVYLQKENIIDESGMPKERFSAEFPKEGPSILRIQQVVRGDSAAYFCASSPSRPGQGNEKLFFGSGTQLSVL.

The V call is TRBV6-1, the J call TRBJ2-7; 11 positions agree with TRBD2. The junction had 4 bases not matched to a gene; V was cut back by 0 bases and J by 3 bases. Germline CDR1 is MNHNS and CDR2 is SASEGT. CDR3 length: 16 residues. Written as DNA, the CDR3 is TGTGCCAGCAGTGAAGCGGGACTAGCGGTCGACTACGAGCAGTACTTC. Translated, it gives CASSEAGLAVDYEQYF.

The rearrangement joins TRBV12-3 or TRBV12-4 to TRBJ2-1, with 8 bases that match TRBD1. V dropped 3 bases and J dropped 7; count of bases not matched to a gene: 2. This CDR3 comprises 13 residues. The CDR3 region is CASSLDRVNEQFF. As DNA, the CDR3 is TGTGCCAGCAGTTTGGACAGGGTAAATGAGCAGTTCTTC.

The rearrangement links TRBV7-6 to TRBJ2-1; D gene ambiguous. This CDR3 spans 15 amino acids. CDR1 is SGHVS, CDR2 FNYEAQ, per germline. Trimming took 5 bases from V and 0 from J, leaving 11 bases between them. CDR3 sequence reads: CASSPGTASYNEQFF. The DNA for the CDR3 is TGTGCCAGCAGCCCCGGTACAGCCTCCTACAATGAGCAGTTCTTC.

The count of this clone is one. This chain links TRBV6-6 with TRBJ1-1, with D maybe TRBD1 (6 bases). The CDR3 loop spans 14 amino acids. Germline-derived CDR1 and CDR2 are MNHNY and SVGAGI (reference sequence). Deletions cut 2 bases from V and 7 bases from J, with 14 bases between. CDR3 nucleotide sequence: TGTGCCAGCAGTTACGGGGGGGCTGTGGGTGAAGCTTTCTTT. As protein: CASSYGGAVGEAFF.

The chain links TRBV12-3 or TRBV12-4 to TRBJ1-5; D remains ambiguous. This CDR3 region has 13 residues. Trimming took 3 bases from V and 4 from J, leaving 7 bases between them. The CDR3 bases are TGTGCCAGCAGTTTTGGAAGGAATCAGCCCCAGCATTTT. Its translation: CASSFGRNQPQHF.

The chain's CDR3 is CASSFSPMNTEAFF. The CDR3 coding sequence is TGTGCCAGCAGCTTTAGCCCGATGAACACTGAAGCTTTCTTT. The rearrangement links TRBV5-4 to TRBJ1-1; no firm D call. Germline values: CDR1 SGHNT, CDR2 YYREEE (reference sequence). The CDR3 sequence is 14 residues long. V was clipped by 2 bases and J by 0 bases, with 8 bases between them.

The chain employs TRBV7-2 and TRBJ1-5; D is unclear. Germline CDR1 is SGHTA and CDR2 is FQGNSA. V gave up 0 bases and J gave up 0 bases, with 6 bases separating them. The CDR3 sequence is 15 residues long. CDR3 nucleotides: TGTGCCAGCAGCTTAGCGTTAGATAGCAATCAGCCCCAGCATTTT. The encoded protein is CASSLALDSNQPQHF.

This clone is labeled medium-sized. V gene TRBV29-1 combines with J gene TRBJ2-5; 9 positions agree with TRBD1. The germline gives CDR1 SQVTM, CDR2 ANQGSEA. The CDR3 consists of 12 residues. Losses at the gene ends were 7 bases for V and 5 bases for J; bases not matched to a gene: 5. Here the CDR3 DNA reads TGCAGCGCCAAACAGGGGGCGGAGACCCAGTACTTC. Encoded protein: CSAKQGAETQYF.

This clone was counted only a few times. The chain joins TRBV6-2 or TRBV6-3 to TRBJ1-1, with a possible D match to TRBD1 (6 bases). This CDR3 region has 21 residues. Germline loops: CDR1 MNHEY, CDR2 SVGEGT. Trimming shortened V by 0 bases and J by 1 base, and 27 bases separated the two germline ends. CDR3: CASSYSSDPLSGEAGNTEAFF. The CDR3 DNA is TGTGCCAGCAGTTACTCGAGCGATCCCTTATCAGGGGAGGCGGGGAACACTGAAGCTTTCTTT.

The chain is built from TRBV28 and TRBJ1-2, with 8 bases lining up with TRBD1. Trimming took 3 bases from V and 4 from J; bases not matched to a gene: 4. The CDR3 runs 14 residues. The V gene's germline CDR1 is MDHEN and CDR2 SYDVKM. As DNA, the CDR3 is TGTGCCAGCAGTTTTCCAGGGGGCGCCTATGGCTACACCTTC. Amino acids: CASSFPGGAYGYTF.

This chain connects TRBV5-6 to TRBJ1-5, with unresolved D. The CDR3 spans 15 residues. V dropped 0 bases and J dropped 6 bases, with 13 bases sitting between them. Germline V gene lookup returns CDR1 SGHDT and CDR2 YYEEEE. The CDR3 spells CASSLGKGRGQPQHF. The DNA of the CDR3 is TGTGCCAGCAGCTTGGGAAAGGGTCGGGGTCAGCCCCAGCATTTT.

This chain connects TRBV6-6 to TRBJ1-3, with D unclear. Germline CDR1 reads MNHNY; CDR2 reads SVGAGI (reference sequence). The CDR3 spans 13 residues. The V end lost 3 bases, the J end lost 4 bases, and 7 bases lay between the germline ends. CDR3 in DNA: TGTGCCAGCAGTTATGGTGGGGGAAACACCATATATTTT. This codes for CASSYGGGNTIYF.

In this sample, this clone turned up a few times. This chain uses TRBV6-5 with TRBJ2-2; D call uncertain. The germline V gene has CDR1 MNHEY and CDR2 SVGAGI. The CDR3 spans 14 residues. Deletions cut 6 bases from V and 2 bases from J, with 10 bases between. CDR3 in amino acids: CASSIGLNTGELFF. CDR3 sequence (DNA): TGTGCCAGCAGCATAGGCCTTAACACCGGGGAGCTGTTTTTT.

V and J are TRBV7-9 and TRBJ2-7; 10 bases align to TRBD2. V trimming: 5 bases; J trimming: 4 bases; junction bases outside the gene matches: 14. The germline V gene has CDR1 SEHNR and CDR2 FQNEAQ (reference sequence). The CDR3 totals 17 residues. CDR3 region: CASSPGVAGGVLYEQYF. CDR3 in DNA: TGTGCCAGCAGCCCGGGGGTAGCGGGGGGTGTATTGTACGAGCAGTACTTC.

The J gene is TRBJ1-1, the V gene TRBV2, with D possibly TRBD1 on 5 matching bases. The germline CDR1 and CDR2 sequences are SNHLY and FYNNEI. The CDR3 totals 14 residues. Between the trimmed V and J ends, which lost 6 bases and 5 bases, there was a span of 16 bases. The CDR3 DNA reads TGTGCCAGCAGCGGCTTCGTGGGACCGACTGAAGCTTTCTTT. Protein product: CASSGFVGPTEAFF.

The V gene is TRBV19, the J gene TRBJ1-5; TRBD1 agrees at 11 bases. CDR3 length: 13 amino acids. Germline loops: CDR1 LNHDA, CDR2 SQIVND (reference sequence). V shed 11 bases and J 4 bases; nucleotides not matched to a gene: 4. The CDR3 sequence: CAGGTGGNQPQHF. The CDR3 coding sequence is TGTGCCGGCGGGACAGGGGGGAATCAGCCCCAGCATTTT.

The V and J genes are TRBV6-2 or TRBV6-3 and TRBJ2-3, with TRBD2 matching over 10 bases. Germline trimming cut 3 bases from V and 3 bases from J; bases unmatched to any gene: 12. The CDR3 is made up of 18 amino acids. The germline V gene has CDR1 MNHEY and CDR2 SVGEGT. The CDR3 spells CASSYWGLAPGATDTQYF. CDR3 in DNA: TGTGCCAGCAGTTATTGGGGACTAGCGCCGGGGGCAACAGATACGCAGTATTTT.

This clone appeared once. The chain combines TRBV7-8 with TRBJ1-6, with D tentatively TRBD1 (5 bases). CDR1 SGHVS and CDR2 FQNEAQ come from the germline V gene. The germline V and J ends were trimmed by 0 bases and 7 bases, with 13 bases remaining between them. The CDR3 has 16 amino acids. The CDR3 DNA follows: TGTGCCAGCAGCTTAGCGCGGGGGACTCAGAATTCACCCCTCCACTTT. Its protein is CASSLARGTQNSPLHF.

The J gene is TRBJ2-7, the V gene TRBV7-8; D remains ambiguous. The CDR3 is made up of 15 amino acids. Deletions cut 0 bases from V and 1 base from J, with 10 bases between. In germline, CDR1 is SGHVS, CDR2 FQNEAQ. The CDR3 DNA reads TGTGCCAGCAGCTTAGCAGGGCCCGGGTCCTACGAGCAGTACTTC. Its translation: CASSLAGPGSYEQYF.

The V and J genes are TRBV2 and TRBJ1-5, with D possibly TRBD1 on 5 matching bases. Between the trimmed V and J ends, which lost 2 bases and 2 bases, there was a span of 10 bases. The CDR3 has 15 residues. Germline V lookup: CDR1 SNHLY, CDR2 FYNNEI. This CDR3 is CASSERGGGNQPQHF. The DNA for the CDR3 is TGTGCCAGCAGTGAAAGGGGCGGGGGCAATCAGCCCCAGCATTTT.

The genes are TRBV7-8 and TRBJ2-3; D may be TRBD2 (5 bases). The CDR3 length is 16 residues. CDR1 is SGHVS and CDR2 is FQNEAQ in the germline V gene. Trimming removed 1 base from V and 4 bases from J, with 15 bases in between. The CDR3 spells CASSLVRLGGSDTQYF. The CDR3 coding sequence is TGTGCCAGCAGCTTAGTTAGGCTAGGAGGCTCAGATACGCAGTATTTT.

The chain has TRBV5-1 and TRBJ1-3; no clear D gene. Germline V gene lookup returns CDR1 SGHRS and CDR2 YFSETQ. V was pared by 5 bases and J by 2 bases, with 8 bases between. The CDR3 has 13 residues. In DNA, the CDR3 is TGCGCCAGCAGGTCAACTACTGGAAACACCATATATTTT. Translated: CASRSTTGNTIYF.

This rearrangement joins TRBV10-3 to TRBJ2-1; 9 nucleotides line up with TRBD1. V was clipped by 5 bases and J by 7 bases; unmatched bases: 6. CDR1 and CDR2 from the germline V gene are ENHRY and SYGVKD. The CDR3 runs to 14 residues. CDR3: CAISLSDRGNEQFF. The CDR3 region has the DNA TGTGCCATCAGTCTCTCAGACAGGGGGAATGAGCAGTTCTTC.

The chain couples TRBV6-6 to TRBJ2-7, with 13 positions matching TRBD2. The V gene's germline CDR1 is MNHNY and CDR2 SVGAGI (reference sequence). The CDR3 has 14 amino acids. With 3 bases clipped from V and 7 bases from J, the junction kept 3 bases outside the gene matches. In DNA form, the CDR3 reads TGTGCCAGCAGTTATCTGACTAGCGGGGGGGAGCAGTACTTC. Its translation is CASSYLTSGGEQYF.

The J gene is TRBJ1-3, the V gene TRBV6-5; D unclear. Germline CDR1 MNHEY, CDR2 SVGAGI. The CDR3 contains 14 residues. V was trimmed by 6 bases and J by 1 base, leaving 10 bases between them. CDR3 residues: CASRQRASGNTIYF. The CDR3 coding sequence is TGTGCCAGCAGACAACGGGCATCTGGAAACACCATATATTTT.

There are a few counts of this clone. This chain links TRBV4-2 with TRBJ1-5; D unclear. Germline values: CDR1 LGHNA, CDR2 YNFKEQ. The V end was cut by 4 bases, the J end by 0 bases, with 10 bases between. This CDR3 contains 15 residues. The CDR3, as DNA: TGTGCCAGCAGCCCCAGCAAGGATAGCAATCAGCCCCAGCATTTT. Translating gives CASSPSKDSNQPQHF.